There are a few counts of the clone carrying this T cell receptor (beta chain). Antigen: not known. From the 5' RACE reads, TCRdb called clonotypes with MiXCR, one entry per CDR3 protein. The sample lists roughly 450,000 distinct CDR3 sequences; 15% to 20% were seen once. These data are taken from a study of T-cell memory formation after mild COVID-19. The CDR3 consists of 15 residues. Germline V gene data show CDR1 as KGHDR and CDR2 as SFDVKD. V was cut by 3 bases and J by 6 bases, with 13 bases left in between. General study points: Day 15 to 85 contracting clones showed balanced CD4/CD8; day 15 to 37 expanders favored CD4+. Several responding clones turned up in pre-infection memory, indicating that cross-reactive memory may have taken part. Contracting CD8+ clones were enriched in EMRA, CD4+ mainly in CM and EM.

Sequenced material: PBMCs or a T cell subset sorted from them (not recorded which). The clonotype was recovered from an adult woman who had mild COVID-19 (a few samples of this study predate the infection). Cell type and time point are not known. The V call is TRBV24-1, the J call TRBJ1-4, with a weak D call TRBD1 (6 bases). Written as DNA, the CDR3 is TGTGCCACCAGTGATGGCGGGGGCTGGGATGAAAAACTGTTTTTT. Protein sequence: CATSDGGGWDEKLFF.